This TCR beta chain stems from a study of CD8 T cells in ankylosing spondylitis. Notes on the study in general: Disease-linked clones were reportedly significantly enriched in matched ankylosing spondylitis synovial fluid. Some of the motif variants had earlier been found in reactive arthritis patients' fluid and blood. With a CD8+ phenotype, disease-linked clones were relatively rare in peripheral blood. A TCR beta motif of 8 or 9 highly homologous variants appeared characteristic of ankylosing spondylitis blood.

Per the germline V gene, CDR1 is MGHRA and CDR2 is YSYEKL. The CDR3 covers 16 residues. Trimming removed 0 bases at V and 2 bases at J, with 14 bases between. Quantitative molecular-barcoded 5'-RACE generated the TCR beta libraries. TCRdb used MiXCR to reprocess the 5' RACE reads, holding one entry per CDR3 protein. The sample lists some 700,000 distinct CDR3 sequences, 15% to 20% occurring once. As to this clonotype: What it binds is not known.

The source material was blood, either unsorted or a sorted T cell fraction (not recorded which). This chain links TRBV4-1 with TRBJ2-7; D could derive from TRBD1 or TRBD2 (6 bases each). This clonotype was obtained from a male donor with ankylosing spondylitis. The CDR3 DNA sequence: TGCGCCAGCAGCCAAGATGCGGCGGAGGGGGCCTACGAGCAGTACTTC. Amino acid sequence: CASSQDAAEGAYEQYF.